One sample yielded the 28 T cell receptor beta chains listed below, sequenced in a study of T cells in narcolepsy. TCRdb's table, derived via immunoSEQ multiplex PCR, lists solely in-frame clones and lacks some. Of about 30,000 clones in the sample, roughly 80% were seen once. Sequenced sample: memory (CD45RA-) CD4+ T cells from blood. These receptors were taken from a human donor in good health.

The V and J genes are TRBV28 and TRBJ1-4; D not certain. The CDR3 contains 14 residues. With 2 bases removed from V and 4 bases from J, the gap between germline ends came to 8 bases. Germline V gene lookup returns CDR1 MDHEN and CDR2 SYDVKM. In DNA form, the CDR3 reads TGTGCCAGCAGTTTACCCCCGGGTAATGAAAAACTGTTTTTT. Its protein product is CASSLPPGNEKLFF.

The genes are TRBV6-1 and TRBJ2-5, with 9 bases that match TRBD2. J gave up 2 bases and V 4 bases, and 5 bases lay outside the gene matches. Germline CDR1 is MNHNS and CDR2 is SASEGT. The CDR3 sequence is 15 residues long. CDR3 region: CASSALAGPQETQYF. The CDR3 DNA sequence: TGTGCCAGCAGTGCCCTAGCGGGGCCTCAAGAGACCCAGTACTTC.

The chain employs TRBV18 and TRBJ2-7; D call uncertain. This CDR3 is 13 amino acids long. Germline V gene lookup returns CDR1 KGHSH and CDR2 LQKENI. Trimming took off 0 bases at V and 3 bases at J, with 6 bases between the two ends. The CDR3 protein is CASSPPANYEQYF. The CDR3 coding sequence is TGTGCCAGCTCACCACCGGCAAACTACGAGCAGTACTTC.

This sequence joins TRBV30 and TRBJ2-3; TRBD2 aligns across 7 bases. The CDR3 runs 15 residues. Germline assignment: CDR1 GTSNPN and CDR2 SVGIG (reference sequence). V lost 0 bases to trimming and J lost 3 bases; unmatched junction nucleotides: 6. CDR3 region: CAWSVPSGVTDTQYF. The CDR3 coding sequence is TGTGCCTGGAGTGTACCCAGCGGGGTAACAGATACGCAGTATTTT.

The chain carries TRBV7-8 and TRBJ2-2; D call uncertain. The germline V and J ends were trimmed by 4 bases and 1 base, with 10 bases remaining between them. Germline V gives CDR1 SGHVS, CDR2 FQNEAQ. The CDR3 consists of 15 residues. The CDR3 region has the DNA TGTGCCAGCAGCTCAATTTCACGGAACACCGGGGAGCTGTTTTTT. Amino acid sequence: CASSSISRNTGELFF.

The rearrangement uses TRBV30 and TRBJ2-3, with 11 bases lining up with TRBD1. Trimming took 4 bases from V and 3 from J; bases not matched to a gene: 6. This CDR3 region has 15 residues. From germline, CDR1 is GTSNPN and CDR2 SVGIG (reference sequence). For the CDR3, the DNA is TGTGCCTGGATTGGCGGGACAGGGGGAACAGATACGCAGTATTTT. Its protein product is CAWIGGTGGTDTQYF.

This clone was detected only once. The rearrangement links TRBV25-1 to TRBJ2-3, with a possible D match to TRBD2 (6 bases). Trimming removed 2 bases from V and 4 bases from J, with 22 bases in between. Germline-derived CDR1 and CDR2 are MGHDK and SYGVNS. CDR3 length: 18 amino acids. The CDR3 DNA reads TGTGCCAGCAGTGAAAAAGGGAGGCAGGCCCGGAGTGCAGATACGCAGTATTTT. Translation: CASSEKGRQARSADTQYF.

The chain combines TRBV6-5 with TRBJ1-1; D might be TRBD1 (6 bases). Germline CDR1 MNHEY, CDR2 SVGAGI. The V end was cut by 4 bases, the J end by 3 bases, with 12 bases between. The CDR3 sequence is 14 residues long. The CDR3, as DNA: TGTGCCAGCAGTTTTCGGGGGCGGGACACTGAAGCTTTCTTT. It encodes CASSFRGRDTEAFF.

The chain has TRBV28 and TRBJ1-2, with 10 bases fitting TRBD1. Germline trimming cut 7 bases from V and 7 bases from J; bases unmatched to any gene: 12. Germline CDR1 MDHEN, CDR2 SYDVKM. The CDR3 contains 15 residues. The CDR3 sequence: CASIPHRDRGSGYTF. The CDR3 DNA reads TGTGCCAGCATACCACACCGGGACAGGGGTAGTGGCTACACCTTC.

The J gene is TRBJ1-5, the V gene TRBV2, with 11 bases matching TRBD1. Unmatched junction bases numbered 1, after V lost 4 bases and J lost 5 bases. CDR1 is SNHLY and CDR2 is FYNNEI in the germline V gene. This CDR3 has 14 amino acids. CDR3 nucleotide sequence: TGTGCCAGCAGTGGGACAGGGGGCGATCAGCCCCAGCATTTT. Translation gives CASSGTGGDQPQHF.

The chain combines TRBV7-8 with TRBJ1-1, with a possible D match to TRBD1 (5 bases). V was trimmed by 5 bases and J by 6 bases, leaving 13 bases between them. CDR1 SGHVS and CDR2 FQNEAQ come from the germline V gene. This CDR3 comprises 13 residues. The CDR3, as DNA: TGTGCCAGCAGCCGGGTCAGGGACGCTGAAGCTTTCTTT. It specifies CASSRVRDAEAFF.

This CDR3 is CAISDSRDTDTQYF. The DNA for the CDR3 is TGTGCCATCAGTGATAGCCGAGACACAGATACGCAGTATTTT. The chain combines TRBV10-3 with TRBJ2-3; D ambiguous. The CDR3 contains 14 residues. Trimming removed 3 bases at V and 2 bases at J, with 9 bases between. Germline loops: CDR1 ENHRY, CDR2 SYGVKD.

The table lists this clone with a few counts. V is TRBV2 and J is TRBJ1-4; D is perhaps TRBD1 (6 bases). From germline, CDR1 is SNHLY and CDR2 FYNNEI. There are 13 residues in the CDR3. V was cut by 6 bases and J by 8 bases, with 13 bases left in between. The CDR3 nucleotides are TGTGCCAGCAGCAGGGGCCCAGGGGAAAAACTGTTTTTT. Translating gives CASSRGPGEKLFF. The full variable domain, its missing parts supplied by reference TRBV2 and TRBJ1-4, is EPEVTQTPSHQVTQMGQEVILRCVPISNHLYFYWYRQILGQKVEFLVSFYNNEISEKSEIFDDQFSVERPDGSNFTLKIRSTKLEDSAMYFCASSRGPGEKLFFGSGTQLSVL.

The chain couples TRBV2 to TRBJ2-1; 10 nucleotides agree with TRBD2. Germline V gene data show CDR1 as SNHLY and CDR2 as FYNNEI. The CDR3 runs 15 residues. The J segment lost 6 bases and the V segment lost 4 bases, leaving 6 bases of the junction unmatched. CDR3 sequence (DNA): TGTGCCAGCAGTGTCCCTAGCGGGGGTTTCAATGAGCAGTTCTTC. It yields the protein CASSVPSGGFNEQFF. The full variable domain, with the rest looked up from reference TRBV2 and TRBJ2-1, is EPEVTQTPSHQVTQMGQEVILRCVPISNHLYFYWYRQILGQKVEFLVSFYNNEISEKSEIFDDQFSVERPDGSNFTLKIRSTKLEDSAMYFCASSVPSGGFNEQFFGPGTRLTVL.

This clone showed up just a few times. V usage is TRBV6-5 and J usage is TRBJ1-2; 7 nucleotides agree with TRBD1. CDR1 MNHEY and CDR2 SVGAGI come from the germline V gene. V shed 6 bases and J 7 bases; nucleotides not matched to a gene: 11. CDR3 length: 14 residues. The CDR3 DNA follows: TGTGCCAGCAGGCCGACAGGGCTTGAAGGTGGCTACACCTTC. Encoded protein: CASRPTGLEGGYTF.

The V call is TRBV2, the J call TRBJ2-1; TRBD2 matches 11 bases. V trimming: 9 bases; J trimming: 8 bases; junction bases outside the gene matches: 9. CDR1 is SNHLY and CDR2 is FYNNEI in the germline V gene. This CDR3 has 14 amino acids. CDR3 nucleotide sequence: TGTGCCAGTAGAATAGCGGGGGGGCAATATGAGCAGTTCTTC. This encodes CASRIAGGQYEQFF.

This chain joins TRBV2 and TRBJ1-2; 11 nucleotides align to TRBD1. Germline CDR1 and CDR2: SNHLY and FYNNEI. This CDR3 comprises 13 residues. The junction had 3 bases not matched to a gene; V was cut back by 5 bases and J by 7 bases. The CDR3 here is CASSPGTGGGYTF. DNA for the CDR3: TGTGCCAGCAGTCCTGGGACAGGGGGTGGCTACACCTTC. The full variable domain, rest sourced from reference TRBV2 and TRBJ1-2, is EPEVTQTPSHQVTQMGQEVILRCVPISNHLYFYWYRQILGQKVEFLVSFYNNEISEKSEIFDDQFSVERPDGSNFTLKIRSTKLEDSAMYFCASSPGTGGGYTFGSGTRLTVV.

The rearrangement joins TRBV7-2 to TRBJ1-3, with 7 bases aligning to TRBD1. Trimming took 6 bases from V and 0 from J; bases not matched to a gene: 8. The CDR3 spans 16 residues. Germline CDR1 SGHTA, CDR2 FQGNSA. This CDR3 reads CASRPGQNYSGNTIYF. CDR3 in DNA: TGTGCCAGCAGACCGGGACAGAACTACTCTGGAAACACCATATATTTT.

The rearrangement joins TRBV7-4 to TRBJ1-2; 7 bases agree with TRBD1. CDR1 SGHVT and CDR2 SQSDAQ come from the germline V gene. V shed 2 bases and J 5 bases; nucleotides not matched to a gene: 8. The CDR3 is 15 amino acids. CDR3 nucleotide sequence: TGTGCCAGCAGCTTAAGAACAGGGGATAGGTATGGCTACACCTTC. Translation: CASSLRTGDRYGYTF.

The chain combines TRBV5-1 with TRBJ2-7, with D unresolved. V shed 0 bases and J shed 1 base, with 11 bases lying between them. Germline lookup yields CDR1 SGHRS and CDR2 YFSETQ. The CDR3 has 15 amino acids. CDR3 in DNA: TGCGCCAGCAGCTTGGGAGGATCTCCTTCCTACGAGCAGTACTTC. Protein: CASSLGGSPSYEQYF.

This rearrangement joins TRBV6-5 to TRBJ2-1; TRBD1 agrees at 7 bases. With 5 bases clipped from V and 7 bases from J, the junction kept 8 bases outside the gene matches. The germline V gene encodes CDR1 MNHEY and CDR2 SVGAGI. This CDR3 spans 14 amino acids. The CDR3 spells CASSPWAGGNEQFF. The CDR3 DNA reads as TGTGCCAGCAGTCCCTGGGCAGGGGGAAATGAGCAGTTCTTC.

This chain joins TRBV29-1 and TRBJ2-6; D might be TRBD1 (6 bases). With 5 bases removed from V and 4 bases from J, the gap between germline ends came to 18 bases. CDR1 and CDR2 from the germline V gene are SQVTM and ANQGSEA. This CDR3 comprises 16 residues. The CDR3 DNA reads TGCAGCGTTTTTACCGAAACAGGGTCCGGGGCCAACGTCCTGACTTTC. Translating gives CSVFTETGSGANVLTF.

This CDR3 reads CASSRGGGPSYEQYV. The DNA for the CDR3 is TGTGCCAGCAGCCGTGGTGGGGGGCCGTCCTACGAGCAGTACGTC. The rearrangement joins TRBV11-2 to TRBJ2-7; tentatively, D is TRBD1 or TRBD2 (6 bases each). The V end was cut by 5 bases, the J end by 1 base, with 15 bases between. The CDR3 contains 15 residues. Per germline, CDR1 SGHAT and CDR2 FQNNGV.

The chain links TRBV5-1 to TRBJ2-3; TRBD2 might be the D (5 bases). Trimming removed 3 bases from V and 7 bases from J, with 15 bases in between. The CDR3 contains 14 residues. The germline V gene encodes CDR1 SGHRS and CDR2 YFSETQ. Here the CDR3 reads CASSYLANSNTQYF. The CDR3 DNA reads TGCGCCAGCAGCTACTTAGCGAATTCAAATACGCAGTATTTT.

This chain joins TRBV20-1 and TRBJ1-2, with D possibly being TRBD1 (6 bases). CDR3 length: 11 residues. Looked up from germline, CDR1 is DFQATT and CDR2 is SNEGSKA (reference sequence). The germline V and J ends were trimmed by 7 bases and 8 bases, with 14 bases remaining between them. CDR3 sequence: CSVRGVYGYTF. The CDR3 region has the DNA TGCAGTGTGAGGGGGGTGTACGGCTACACCTTC.

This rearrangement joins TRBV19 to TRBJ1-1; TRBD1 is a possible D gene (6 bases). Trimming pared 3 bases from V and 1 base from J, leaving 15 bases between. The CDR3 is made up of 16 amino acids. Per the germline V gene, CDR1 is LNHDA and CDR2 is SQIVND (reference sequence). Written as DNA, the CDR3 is TGTGCCAGTAGTATGATCCCACAGGGTCGGAACACTGAAGCTTTCTTT. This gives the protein CASSMIPQGRNTEAFF.

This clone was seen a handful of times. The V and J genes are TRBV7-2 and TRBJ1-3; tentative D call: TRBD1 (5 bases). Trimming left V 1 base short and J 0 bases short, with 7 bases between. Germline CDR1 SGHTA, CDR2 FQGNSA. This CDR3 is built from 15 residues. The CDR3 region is CASSLGQSSGNTIYF. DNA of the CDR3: TGTGCCAGCAGCTTAGGACAGAGCTCTGGAAACACCATATATTTT.

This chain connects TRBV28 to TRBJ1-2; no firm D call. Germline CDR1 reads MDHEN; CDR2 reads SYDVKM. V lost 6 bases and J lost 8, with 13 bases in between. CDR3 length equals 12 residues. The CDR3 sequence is CASRTTKLGYTF. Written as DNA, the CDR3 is TGTGCCAGCAGAACGACAAAGTTAGGCTACACCTTC.